The rows below give T cell receptor beta chains drawn from one sample of a study of blood T cell repertoires in COVID-19. Libraries were prepared by immunoSEQ multiplex PCR; TCRdb keeps only in-frame clonotypes and omits some of them. The sample consists of under 300,000 clones, about 88% of them appearing once. The sequenced sample consisted of peripheral blood. The receptor set was obtained from a woman aged 70-85 years with active or convalescent COVID-19. Each CDR3 is given with its conserved first and last residue. D genes are given only for firm matches. Part of the rows lack a size; the others show once, few, many or a class for expanded clones.

>TRBV29-1|13|once|TRBD1|TRBJ1-4
TGCAGCGTCGAGGACAGGGGAGACGAAAAACTGTTTTTT
CSVEDRGDEKLFF
>TRBV18|19|-|TRBD2|TRBJ2-2
TGTGCCAGCTCACCACAGGGACTAGCGGGAGTTACGAACACCGGGGAGCTGTTTTTT
CASSPQGLAGVTNTGELFF
>TRBV11-2|11|-|-|TRBJ2-2
TGTGCCAGCACCCCCCGAGTGGAGCTGTTTTTT
CASTPRVELFF
>TRBV6-5|13|-|TRBD1|TRBJ1-6
TGTGCCAGCAGTAGGGGACAGGGAGCACCCCTCCACTTT
CASSRGQGAPLHF
>TRBV19|16|-|-|TRBJ2-2
TGTGCCAGTAGTGGAGGGGGCGGGATGGGCACCGGGGAGCTGTTTTTT
CASSGGGGMGTGELFF
>TRBV10-2|17|-|-|TRBJ2-7
TGCGCCAGCAGGGCCAACTCCGGCGGGGTTTCCTACTACGAGCAGTACTTC
CASRANSGGVSYYEQYF
>TRBV10-3|13|once|-|TRBJ1-1
TGTGCCTCAGTCCTTAGCAGGAACACTGAAGCTTTCTTT
CASVLSRNTEAFF
>TRBV19|15|-|-|TRBJ1-5
TGTGCCAGTAGTTTCGCGGGGGGTAGCAATCAGCCCCAGCATTTT
CASSFAGGSNQPQHF
>TRBV6-2/TRBV6-3|14|-|-|TRBJ2-2
TGTGCCAGCAGTTACCCCAGGTTAGCCGGGGAGCTGTTTTTT
CASSYPRLAGELFF
>TRBV6-5|16|-|-|TRBJ1-2
TGTGCCAGCAGTTACCGCGGGGGCAGACAGATGGATGGCTACACCTTC
CASSYRGGRQMDGYTF
>TRBV4-2|16|-|TRBD1|TRBJ1-2
TGTGCCAGCAGCCAAGATACAAAGGGACAGTCATATGGCTACACCTTC
CASSQDTKGQSYGYTF
>TRBV7-9|15|-|TRBD2|TRBJ2-2
TGTGCCATCCAGAAGGGGAGGGGTCGAACCGGGGAGCTGTTTTTT
CAIQKGRGRTGELFF
>TRBV7-2|15|-|TRBD2|TRBJ2-7
TGTGCCAGCAGCTTAACTACTAGCGGTCTCTACGAGCAGTACTTC
CASSLTTSGLYEQYF
>TRBV6-4|16|once|TRBD2|TRBJ2-1
TGTGCCAGCAGTGTCTCGACTAGCGGGGTTAACAATGAGCAGTTCTTC
CASSVSTSGVNNEQFF
>TRBV6-5|13|few|TRBD1|TRBJ1-2
TGTGCCAGCACCTTGGACAGGCCCGATGGCTACACCTTC
CASTLDRPDGYTF
>TRBV2|13|-|-|TRBJ1-1
TGTGCCAGCAGTGGACAGATGAACACTGAAGCTTTCTTT
CASSGQMNTEAFF
>TRBV7-9|13|once|-|TRBJ1-5
TGTGCCAGCAGCCTTTCACTCGATCAGCCCCAGCATTTT
CASSLSLDQPQHF
>TRBV6-5|13|-|-|TRBJ1-2
TGTGCCAGCAGTCTACAGCCTAACTATGGCTACACCTTC
CASSLQPNYGYTF
>TRBV10-3|17|-|TRBD2|TRBJ2-3
TGTGCCATCAGTGCTAAAGCGGGGGGGATTCAAACAGATACGCAGTATTTT
CAISAKAGGIQTDTQYF
>TRBV7-8|15|many|-|TRBJ2-7
TGTGCCAGCAGCTTAGCGGGGGACAAGATGCACGAGCAGTACTTC
CASSLAGDKMHEQYF
>TRBV5-1|15|-|-|TRBJ1-6
TGCGCCAGCAGCTTGGCCACGTCTAGTAATTCACCCCTCCACTTT
CASSLATSSNSPLHF
>TRBV13|16|once|TRBD1|TRBJ2-1
TGTGCCAGCAGCTTAGGCAAAGGACAGGGGGCTGATGAGCAGTTCTTC
CASSLGKGQGADEQFF
>TRBV6-5|15|once|TRBD1|TRBJ1-4
TGTGCCAGCAGCCCCGGACAGGGTGCTAATGAAAAACTGTTTTTT
CASSPGQGANEKLFF
>TRBV28|13|-|-|TRBJ1-4
TGTGCCAGCAGTCTGTCCGGGGTGGTAAAACTGTTTTTT
CASSLSGVVKLFF
>TRBV5-6|15|-|-|TRBJ1-3
TGTGCCAGCAGCTCCCGACAGGTCTCTGGAAACACCATATATTTT
CASSSRQVSGNTIYF
>TRBV15|13|once|-|TRBJ1-2
TGTGCCACCGGCCCGTTGCGGTCCTTACCCTACACCTTC
CATGPLRSLPYTF
>TRBV5-1|14|-|-|TRBJ1-6
TGCGCCAGCAGCTTGGGAGTCGTCAATTCACCCCTCCACTTT
CASSLGVVNSPLHF
>TRBV27|15|few|-|TRBJ1-4
TGTGCCAGCAGGCAACAGAGCGGTCTTAATGAAAAACTGTTTTTT
CASRQQSGLNEKLFF
>TRBV10-3|14|-|-|TRBJ1-4
TGTGCCATCAGTGAGGCAGTCACTAATGAAAAACTGTTTTTT
CAISEAVTNEKLFF
>TRBV5-6|14|-|-|TRBJ1-4
TGTGCCAGCAGCTTCACCTCGGGTTTAGAAAAACTGTTTTTT
CASSFTSGLEKLFF
>TRBV2|12|-|TRBD1|TRBJ2-7
TGTGCCATCCGGGACAGGGGCTTCGAGCAGTACTTC
CAIRDRGFEQYF
>TRBV5-1|14|-|-|TRBJ1-1
TGCGCCAGCAGCTTGGACAGGGAGAACACTGAAGCTTTCTTT
CASSLDRENTEAFF
>TRBV7-3|15|-|-|TRBJ2-5
TGTGCCAGCCAAAAGACAGGCCAAATAGGAGAGACCCAGTACTTC
CASQKTGQIGETQYF
>TRBV7-2|15|-|TRBD1|TRBJ2-7
TGTGCCAGCAGCCTGGACCGGACAGGGGGATACGAGCAGTACTTC
CASSLDRTGGYEQYF
>TRBV24-1|15|-|-|TRBJ2-1
TGTGCCACCAGTGATCTGGACGGGGCCTACAATGAGCAGTTCTTC
CATSDLDGAYNEQFF
>TRBV2|13|-|TRBD2|TRBJ2-4
TGTGCCAGCAGTGATGGGACTAGTAACATTCAGTACTTC
CASSDGTSNIQYF
>TRBV18|16|-|-|TRBJ1-3
TGTGCCAGCTCACTGAGGACAGCTGTCTCTGGAAACACCATATATTTT
CASSLRTAVSGNTIYF
>TRBV7-2|17|-|-|TRBJ2-2
TGTGCCAGCAGCTTCCTAGGGGGTAGTTTGGAGACCGGGGAGCTGTTTTTT
CASSFLGGSLETGELFF
>TRBV19|12|-|TRBD1|TRBJ1-2
TGTGCCAGTGGACAGGGGGACTATGGCTACACCTTC
CASGQGDYGYTF
>TRBV18|16|-|TRBD2|TRBJ2-7
TGTGCCAGCTCACCACCGGGTAGCGGGGGTTCTCACGAGCAGTACTTC
CASSPPGSGGSHEQYF
>TRBV28|17|once|-|TRBJ2-5
TGTGCCAGCAGTCAAAGGAGACAGCTGTTAGGAACGGAGACCCAGTACTTC
CASSQRRQLLGTETQYF
>TRBV5-6|14|once|-|TRBJ2-2
TGTGCCAGCAGCCCCGCGGCGGACACCGGGGAGCTGTTTTTT
CASSPAADTGELFF